This T cell receptor (beta chain) was found in a study of T cell repertoires in cytomegalovirus infection. Study details: Alongside well-studied HLA-B-restricted CMV epitopes, recently identified HLA-C-restricted CMV epitopes were also used. Public TCR beta signatures were indicative of both CMV infection and a matching HLA type.

The CDR3 has 15 residues. CDR1 DFQATT and CDR2 SNEGSKA come from the germline V gene (reference sequence). V lost 6 bases to trimming and J lost 2 bases; unmatched junction nucleotides: 7. TCRdb re-called the reads through MiXCR, storing one row per CDR3 protein. The repertoire holds around 570,000 distinct CDR3 sequences, with 40% as singletons. This clonotype showed up just a few times. What it binds is unknown. The TCR comes from a human donor in good health (CMV status not recorded). Some clones in this sample may be carry-over from other donors' samples. The genes are TRBV20-1 and TRBJ2-6; the match to TRBD1 covers 7 bases. This specimen consisted of cultured PBMCs, obtained from culture after CMV antigen stimulation. The CDR3 protein is CSARPDRAGANVLTF. CDR3 in DNA: TGCAGTGCCAGACCCGACAGGGCTGGGGCCAACGTCCTGACTTTC.